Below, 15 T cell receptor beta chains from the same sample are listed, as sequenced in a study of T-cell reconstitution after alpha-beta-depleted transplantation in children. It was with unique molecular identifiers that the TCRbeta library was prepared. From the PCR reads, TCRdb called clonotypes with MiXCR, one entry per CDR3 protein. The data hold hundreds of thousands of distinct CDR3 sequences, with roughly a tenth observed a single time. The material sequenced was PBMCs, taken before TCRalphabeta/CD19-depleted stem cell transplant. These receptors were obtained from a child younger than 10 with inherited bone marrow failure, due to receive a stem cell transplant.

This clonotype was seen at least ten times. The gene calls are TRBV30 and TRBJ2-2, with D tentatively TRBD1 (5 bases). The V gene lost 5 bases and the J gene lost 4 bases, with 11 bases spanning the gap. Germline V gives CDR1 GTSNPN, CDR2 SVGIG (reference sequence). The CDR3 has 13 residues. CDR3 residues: CAWQQDFTGELFF. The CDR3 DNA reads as TGTGCCTGGCAACAGGATTTCACCGGGGAGCTGTTTTTT.

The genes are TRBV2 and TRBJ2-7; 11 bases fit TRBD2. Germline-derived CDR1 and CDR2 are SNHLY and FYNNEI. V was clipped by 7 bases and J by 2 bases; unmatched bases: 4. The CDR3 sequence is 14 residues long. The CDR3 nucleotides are TGTGCCAGCACCGGACTAGCGGGCACCTACGAGCAGTACTTC. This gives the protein CASTGLAGTYEQYF.

The CDR3 loop reads CASSSREPPGEQYF. The CDR3 region has the DNA TGTGCCAGCAGCTCGCGGGAGCCGCCGGGAGAGCAGTACTTC. The chain recombines TRBV7-6 with TRBJ2-7; 7 nucleotides match TRBD2. V was clipped by 4 bases and J by 7 bases; unmatched bases: 10. The CDR3 extends over 14 amino acids. Per the germline V gene, CDR1 is SGHVS and CDR2 is FNYEAQ.

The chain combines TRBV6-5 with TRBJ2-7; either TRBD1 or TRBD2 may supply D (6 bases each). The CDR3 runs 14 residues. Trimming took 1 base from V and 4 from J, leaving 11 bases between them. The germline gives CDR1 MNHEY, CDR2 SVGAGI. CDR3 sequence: CASSYWGATYEQYF. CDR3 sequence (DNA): TGTGCCAGCAGTTACTGGGGGGCTACGTACGAGCAGTACTTC.

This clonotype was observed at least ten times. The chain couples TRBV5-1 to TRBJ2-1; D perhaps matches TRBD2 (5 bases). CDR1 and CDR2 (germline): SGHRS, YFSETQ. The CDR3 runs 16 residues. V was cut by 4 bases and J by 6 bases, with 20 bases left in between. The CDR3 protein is CASSLEAWDLGNEQFF. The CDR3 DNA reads TGCGCCAGCAGCCTGGAGGCGTGGGATCTGGGCAATGAGCAGTTCTTC.

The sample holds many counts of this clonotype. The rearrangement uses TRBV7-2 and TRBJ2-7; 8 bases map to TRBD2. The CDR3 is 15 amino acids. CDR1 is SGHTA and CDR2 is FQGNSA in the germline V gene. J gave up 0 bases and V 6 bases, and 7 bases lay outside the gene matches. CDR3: CASRFSGTGSYEQYF. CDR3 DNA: TGTGCCAGCAGATTTAGCGGGACCGGCTCCTACGAGCAGTACTTC.

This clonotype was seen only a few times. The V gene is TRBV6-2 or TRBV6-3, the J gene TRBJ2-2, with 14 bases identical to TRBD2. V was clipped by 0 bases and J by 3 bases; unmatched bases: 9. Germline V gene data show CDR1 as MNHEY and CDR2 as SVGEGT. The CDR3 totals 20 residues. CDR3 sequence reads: CASSYSTGLAGEGDTGELFF. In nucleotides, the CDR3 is TGTGCCAGCAGTTACTCCACGGGACTAGCGGGAGAGGGGGACACCGGGGAGCTGTTTTTT.

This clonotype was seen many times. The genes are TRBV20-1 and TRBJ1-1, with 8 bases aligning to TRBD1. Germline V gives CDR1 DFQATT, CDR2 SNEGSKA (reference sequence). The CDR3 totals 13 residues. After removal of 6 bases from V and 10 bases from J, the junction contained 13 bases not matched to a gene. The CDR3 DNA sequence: TGCAGTGCCCCGCCTCAGGGGGCGGGTGGAGCTTTCTTT. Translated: CSAPPQGAGGAFF.

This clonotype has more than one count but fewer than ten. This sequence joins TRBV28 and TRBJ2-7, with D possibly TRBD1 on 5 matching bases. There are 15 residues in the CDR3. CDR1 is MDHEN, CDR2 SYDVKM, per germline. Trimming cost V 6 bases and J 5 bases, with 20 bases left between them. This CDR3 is CASRQMTVSRHEQYF. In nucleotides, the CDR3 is TGTGCCAGCAGACAAATGACAGTCTCTCGACACGAGCAGTACTTC.

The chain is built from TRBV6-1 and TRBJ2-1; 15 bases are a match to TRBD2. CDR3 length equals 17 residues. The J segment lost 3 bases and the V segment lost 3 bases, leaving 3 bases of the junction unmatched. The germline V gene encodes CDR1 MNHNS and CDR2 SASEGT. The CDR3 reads CASSEEGLAGGYNEQFF. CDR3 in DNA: TGTGCCAGCAGTGAGGAGGGACTAGCGGGAGGCTACAATGAGCAGTTCTTC.

Here the CDR3 reads CASSPGLAGRKNEQFF. In DNA form, the CDR3 reads TGTGCCAGCAGTCCTGGACTAGCGGGTAGGAAAAATGAGCAGTTCTTC. This chain uses TRBV7-9 with TRBJ2-1, with 11 bases identical to TRBD2. Trimming removed 6 bases from V and 7 bases from J; junction bases left unmatched: 11. The germline gives CDR1 SEHNR, CDR2 FQNEAQ (reference sequence). The CDR3 sequence is 16 residues long.

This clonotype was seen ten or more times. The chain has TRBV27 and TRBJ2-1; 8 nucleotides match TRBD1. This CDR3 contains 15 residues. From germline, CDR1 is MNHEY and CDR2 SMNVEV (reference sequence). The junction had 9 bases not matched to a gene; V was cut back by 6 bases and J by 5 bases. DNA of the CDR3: TGTGCCAGCAGCTATACCCAGGGGGCAGACAATGAGCAGTTCTTC. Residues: CASSYTQGADNEQFF.

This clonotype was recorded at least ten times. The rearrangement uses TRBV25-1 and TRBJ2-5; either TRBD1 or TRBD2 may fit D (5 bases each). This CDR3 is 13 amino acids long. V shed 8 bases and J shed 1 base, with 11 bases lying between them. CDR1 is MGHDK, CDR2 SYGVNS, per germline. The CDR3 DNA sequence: TGTGCCAGCGGGAGTGGGGGCCAAGAGACCCAGTACTTC. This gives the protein CASGSGGQETQYF.

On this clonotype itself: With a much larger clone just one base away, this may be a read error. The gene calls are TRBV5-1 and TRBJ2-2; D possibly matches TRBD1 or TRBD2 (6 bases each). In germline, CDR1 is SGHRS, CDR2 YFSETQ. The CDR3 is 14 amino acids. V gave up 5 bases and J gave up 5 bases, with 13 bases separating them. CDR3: CASSKQGRTGELFF. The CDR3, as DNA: TGCGCCAGCAGTAAGCAGGGGAGGACCGGGGAGCTGTTTTTT. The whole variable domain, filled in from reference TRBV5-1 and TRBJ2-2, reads KAGVTQTPRYLIKTRGQQVTLSCSPISGHRSVSWYQQTPGQGLQFLFEYFSETQRNKGNFPGRFSGRQFSNSRSEMNVSTLELGDSALYLCASSKQGRTGELFFGEGSRLTVL.

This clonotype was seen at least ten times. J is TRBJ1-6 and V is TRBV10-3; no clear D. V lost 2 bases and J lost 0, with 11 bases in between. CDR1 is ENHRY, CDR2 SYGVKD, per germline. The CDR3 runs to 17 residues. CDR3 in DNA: TGTGCCATCAGTGAGGCCTTAGGAAGCTCCTATAATTCACCCCTCCACTTT. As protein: CAISEALGSSYNSPLHF.